Sequencing of this T cell receptor (beta chain) was carried out in a study of T-cell reconstitution after alpha-beta-depleted transplantation in children (dated by TCRdb to the mid-2010s). Context from the whole study: The study quantitatively tracked T-cell immune reconstitution after TCRalphabeta/CD19-depleted allogeneic hematopoietic cell transplantation in children using TCR repertoire profiling.

Library creation used PCR. The sample was run on an Illumina HiSeq 2500. TCR library preparation used molecular barcoding, with unique molecular identifiers applied to normalize quantification of the TCRbeta repertoire. TCRdb trimmed public reads at Q25 via fastp, called clones via MiXCR and kept in-frame beta chains. Rows matching on CDR3 protein sequence are summarized as one entry with the most common DNA and genes. The sample yields around 480,000 distinct CDR3 sequences; approximately 30% were counted once. The top ten hold under 3% of the sample. With respect to this clonotype: It has no known antigen specificity. Base qualities are missing; no much larger clone stands one base away.

The junction shows trimming of 5 bases on V and 2 bases on J, plus 10 bases between the germline ends. Spanning cysteine to phenylalanine, the CDR3 consists of 14 amino acids. CDR3 DNA only is kept here, 42 bases in frame from base 1. CDR1 SGHTA and CDR2 FQGNSA were looked up in the germline V gene. This receptor chain uses TRBV7-2 and TRBJ1-3; the D gene is not confidently resolved. The origin of this receptor is a human donor who donated a stem cell graft to a child with aplastic anemia. This sample comprised PBMCs from the stem cell graft donor, obtained from the stem cell graft. CDR3 sequence: CASSQGRTGNTIYF. The DNA sequence is TGTGCCAGCAGCCAAGGAAGGACTGGAAACACCATATATTTT.